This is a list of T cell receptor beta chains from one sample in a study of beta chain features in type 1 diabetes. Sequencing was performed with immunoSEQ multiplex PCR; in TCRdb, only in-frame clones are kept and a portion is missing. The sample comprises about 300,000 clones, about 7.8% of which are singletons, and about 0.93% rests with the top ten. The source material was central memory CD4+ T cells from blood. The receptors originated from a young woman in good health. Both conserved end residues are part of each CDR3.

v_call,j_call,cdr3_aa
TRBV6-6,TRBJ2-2,CASSSGSWDGELFF
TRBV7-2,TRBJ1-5,CASSRSREQPQHF
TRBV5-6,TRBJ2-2,CASSLLELAGGPGELFF
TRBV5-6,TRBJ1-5,CASSRTGGSQPQHF
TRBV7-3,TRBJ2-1,CASSWGRGSEQFF
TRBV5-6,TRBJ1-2,CASSLSIYGYTF
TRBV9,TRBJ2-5,CASSPRDPEEETQYF
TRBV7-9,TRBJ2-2,CASSLVAGNTGELFF
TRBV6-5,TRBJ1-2,CASSGGGYGYTF
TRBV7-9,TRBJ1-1,CASSPLGARGTEAFF
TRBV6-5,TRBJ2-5,CASSKRTGPVETQYF
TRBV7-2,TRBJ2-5,CASSLGQLETQYF
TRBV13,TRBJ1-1,CASSLRSPTLWGEAFF
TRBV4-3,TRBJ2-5,CASSQDLPYMASGGTIQETQYF
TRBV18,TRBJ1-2,CASSPRTGNGYTF
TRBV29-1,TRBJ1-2,CSVSPDSVYGYTF
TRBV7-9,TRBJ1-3,CASSFPNSGNTIYF
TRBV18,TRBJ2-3,CASSPARSTDTQYF
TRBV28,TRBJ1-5,CASSFRGARNQPQHF
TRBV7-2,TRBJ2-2,CASSSRHGAGELFF
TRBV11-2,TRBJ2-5,CASTTGERAIQETQYF
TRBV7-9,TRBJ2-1,CASSSGPSSYNEQFF